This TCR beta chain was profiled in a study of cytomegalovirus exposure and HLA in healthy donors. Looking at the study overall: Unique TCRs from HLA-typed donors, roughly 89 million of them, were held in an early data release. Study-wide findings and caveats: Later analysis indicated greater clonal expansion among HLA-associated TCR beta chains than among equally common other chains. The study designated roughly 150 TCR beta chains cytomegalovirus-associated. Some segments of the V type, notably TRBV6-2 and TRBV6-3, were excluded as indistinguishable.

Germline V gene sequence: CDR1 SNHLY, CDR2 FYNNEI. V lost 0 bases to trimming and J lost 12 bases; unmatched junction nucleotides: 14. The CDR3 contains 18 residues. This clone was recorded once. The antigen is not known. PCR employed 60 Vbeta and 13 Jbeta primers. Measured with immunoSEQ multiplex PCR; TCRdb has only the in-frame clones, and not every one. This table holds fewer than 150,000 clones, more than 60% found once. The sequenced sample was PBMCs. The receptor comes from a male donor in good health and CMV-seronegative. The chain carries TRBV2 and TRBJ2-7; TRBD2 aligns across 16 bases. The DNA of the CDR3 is TGTGCCAGCAGTGAAGCTTATGGGGGACTAGCGGGAGGGAGTAAGCTGTACTTC. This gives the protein CASSEAYGGLAGGSKLYF.